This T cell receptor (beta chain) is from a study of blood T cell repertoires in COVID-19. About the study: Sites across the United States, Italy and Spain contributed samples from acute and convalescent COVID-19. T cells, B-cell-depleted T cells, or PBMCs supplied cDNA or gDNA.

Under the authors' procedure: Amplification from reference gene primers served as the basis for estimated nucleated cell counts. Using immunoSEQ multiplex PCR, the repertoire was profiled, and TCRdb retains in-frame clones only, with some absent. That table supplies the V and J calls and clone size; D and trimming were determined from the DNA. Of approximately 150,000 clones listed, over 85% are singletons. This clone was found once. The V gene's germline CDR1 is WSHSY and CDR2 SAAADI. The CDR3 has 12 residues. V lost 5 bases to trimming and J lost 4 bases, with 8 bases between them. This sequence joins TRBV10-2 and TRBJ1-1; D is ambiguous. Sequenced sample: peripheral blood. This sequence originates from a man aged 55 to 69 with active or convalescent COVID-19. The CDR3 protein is CASSTVSTEAFF. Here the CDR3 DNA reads TGCGCCAGCAGTACAGTGAGCACTGAAGCTTTCTTT.